The clone carrying this T cell receptor beta chain was counted a single time. Its antigen is not known. J lost 4 bases, V lost 4 bases, and 4 bases had no gene match. The germline V gene encodes CDR1 SQVTM and CDR2 ANQGSEA. This CDR3 region has 13 residues. Sequenced by immunoSEQ multiplex PCR; TCRdb stores in-frame clones only, minus some. The sample comprises about 31,000 clones, over 60% of which are singletons, and 4% to 5.5% rests with the top ten. This entry belongs to a study of radiotherapy plus CTLA-4 blockade in lung cancer. General study points: Early blood T cell clone changes and increased post-radiation serum interferon-beta were reportedly the strongest response predictors.

The V call is TRBV29-1, the J call TRBJ2-3; 8 bases match TRBD1. This sequence was found in a human donor with non-small cell lung cancer whose response to radiotherapy plus ipilimumab could not be evaluated. This sample comprised peripheral blood, obtained from a patient treated with radiotherapy plus ipilimumab. This CDR3 is CSVARTGSDTQYF. The CDR3 nucleotides are TGCAGCGTTGCCAGGACAGGGTCAGATACGCAGTATTTT.